This TCR beta chain appears in the sequencing data of a study of blood T cell repertoires in COVID-19. Overall study context: PBMCs, B-cell-depleted T cells, or T cells were the source of the cDNA or gDNA that made up the material.

After removal of 1 base from V and 1 base from J, the junction contained 7 bases not matched to a gene. The germline V gene encodes CDR1 SGHDT and CDR2 YYEEEE. The CDR3 spans 17 residues. Study processing details: Nucleated cell counts were estimated from reference gene primer amplification. The method was immunoSEQ multiplex PCR; TCRdb's version includes in-frame clones alone and lacks a portion of them. That table supplies the V and J calls and clone size; D and trimming were determined from the DNA. The sample holds about 210,000 clones; around four fifths are singletons and the top ten take about 2.7%.

The sequenced material came from peripheral blood. This TCR came from a woman aged 40-49 years with active or convalescent COVID-19. This chain joins TRBV5-6 and TRBJ1-1, with 10 bases fitting TRBD1. The CDR3 loop is CASSLLGQGWENTEAFF. Written as DNA, the CDR3 is TGTGCCAGCAGCTTGTTGGGACAGGGGTGGGAGAACACTGAAGCTTTCTTT.